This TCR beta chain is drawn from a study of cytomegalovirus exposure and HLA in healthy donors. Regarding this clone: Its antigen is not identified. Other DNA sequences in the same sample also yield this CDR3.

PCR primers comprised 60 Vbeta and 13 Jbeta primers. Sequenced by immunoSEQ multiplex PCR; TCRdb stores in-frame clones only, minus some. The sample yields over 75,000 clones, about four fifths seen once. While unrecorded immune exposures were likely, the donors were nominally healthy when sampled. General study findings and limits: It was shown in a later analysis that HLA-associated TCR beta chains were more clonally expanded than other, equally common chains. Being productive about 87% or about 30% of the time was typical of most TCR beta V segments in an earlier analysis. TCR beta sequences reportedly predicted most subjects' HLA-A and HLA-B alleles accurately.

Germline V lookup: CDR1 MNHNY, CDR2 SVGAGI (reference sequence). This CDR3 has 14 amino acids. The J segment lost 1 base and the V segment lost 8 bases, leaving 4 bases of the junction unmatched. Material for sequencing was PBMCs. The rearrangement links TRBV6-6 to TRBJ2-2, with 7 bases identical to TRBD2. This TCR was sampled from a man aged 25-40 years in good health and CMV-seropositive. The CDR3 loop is CASLGGMNTGELFF. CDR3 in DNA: TGTGCCAGCCTCGGGGGGATGAACACCGGGGAGCTGTTTTTT.